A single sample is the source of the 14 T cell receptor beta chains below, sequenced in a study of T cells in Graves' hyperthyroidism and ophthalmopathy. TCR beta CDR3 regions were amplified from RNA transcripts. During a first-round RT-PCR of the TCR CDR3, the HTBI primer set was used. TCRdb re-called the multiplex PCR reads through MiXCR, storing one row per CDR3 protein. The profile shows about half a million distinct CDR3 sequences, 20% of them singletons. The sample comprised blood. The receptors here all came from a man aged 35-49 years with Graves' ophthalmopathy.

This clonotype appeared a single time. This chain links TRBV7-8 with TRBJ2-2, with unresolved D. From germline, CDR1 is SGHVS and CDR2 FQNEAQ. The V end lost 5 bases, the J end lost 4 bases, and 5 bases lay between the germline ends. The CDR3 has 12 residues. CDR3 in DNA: TGTGCCAGCAGCCGGCCCACCGGGGAGCTGTTTTTT. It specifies CASSRPTGELFF.

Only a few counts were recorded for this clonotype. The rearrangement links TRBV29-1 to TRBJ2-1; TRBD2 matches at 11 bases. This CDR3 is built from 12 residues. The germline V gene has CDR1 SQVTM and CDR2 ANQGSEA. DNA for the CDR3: TGCACCGGGACTAGCGGTTACAATGAGCAGTTCTTC. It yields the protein CTGTSGYNEQFF.

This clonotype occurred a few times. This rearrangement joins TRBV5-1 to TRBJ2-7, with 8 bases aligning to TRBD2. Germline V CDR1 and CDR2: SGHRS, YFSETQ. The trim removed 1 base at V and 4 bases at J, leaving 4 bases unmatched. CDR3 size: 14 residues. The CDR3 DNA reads TGCGCCAGCAGCTTGCAGGCTAGCGGGTACGAGCAGTACTTC. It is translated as CASSLQASGYEQYF. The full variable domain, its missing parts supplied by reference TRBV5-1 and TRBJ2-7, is KAGVTQTPRYLIKTRGQQVTLSCSPISGHRSVSWYQQTPGQGLQFLFEYFSETQRNKGNFPGRFSGRQFSNSRSEMNVSTLELGDSALYLCASSLQASGYEQYFGPGTRLTVT.

The CDR3 region has the DNA TGTGCCAGCAGCCAAGGGATGGGACAGGGGGCGAAAGACGAGCAGTACTTC. Translating it yields CASSQGMGQGAKDEQYF. The chain couples TRBV4-2 to TRBJ2-7; TRBD1 aligns across 12 bases. V lost 1 base to trimming and J lost 5 bases; unmatched junction nucleotides: 9. The CDR3 has 17 amino acids. Germline lookup yields CDR1 LGHNA and CDR2 YNFKEQ.

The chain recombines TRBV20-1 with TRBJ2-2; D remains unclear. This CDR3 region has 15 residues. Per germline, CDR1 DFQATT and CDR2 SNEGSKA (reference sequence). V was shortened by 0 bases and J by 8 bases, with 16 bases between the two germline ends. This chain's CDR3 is CSARDKGTLRGELFF. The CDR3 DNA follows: TGCAGTGCTAGAGATAAAGGAACTTTAAGGGGGGAGCTGTTTTTT.

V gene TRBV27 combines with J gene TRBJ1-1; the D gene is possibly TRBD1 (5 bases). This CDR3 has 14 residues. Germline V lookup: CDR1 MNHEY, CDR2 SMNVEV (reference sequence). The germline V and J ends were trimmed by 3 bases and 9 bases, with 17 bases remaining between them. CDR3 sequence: CASSFSGHLSQAFF. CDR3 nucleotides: TGTGCCAGCAGTTTTTCAGGACACCTTTCACAAGCTTTCTTT.

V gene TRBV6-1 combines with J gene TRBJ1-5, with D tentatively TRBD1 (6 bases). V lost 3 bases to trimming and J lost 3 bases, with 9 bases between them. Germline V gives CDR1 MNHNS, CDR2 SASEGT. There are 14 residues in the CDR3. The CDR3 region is CASSEGGHNQPQHF. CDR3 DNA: TGTGCCAGCAGTGAGGGGGGGCACAATCAGCCCCAGCATTTT.

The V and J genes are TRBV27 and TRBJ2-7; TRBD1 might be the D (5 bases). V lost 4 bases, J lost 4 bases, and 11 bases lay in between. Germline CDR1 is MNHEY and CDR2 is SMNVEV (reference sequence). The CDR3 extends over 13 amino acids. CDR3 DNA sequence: TGTGCCAGCAGTTACAATAGGGGATACGAGCAGTACTTC. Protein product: CASSYNRGYEQYF.

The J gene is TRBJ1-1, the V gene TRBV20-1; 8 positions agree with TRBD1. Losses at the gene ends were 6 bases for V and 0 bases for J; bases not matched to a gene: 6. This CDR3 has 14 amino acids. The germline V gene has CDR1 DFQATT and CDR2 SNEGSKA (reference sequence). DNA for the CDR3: TGCAGTGCAGAAGCGGGACAGGTGAACACTGAAGCTTTCTTT. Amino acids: CSAEAGQVNTEAFF.

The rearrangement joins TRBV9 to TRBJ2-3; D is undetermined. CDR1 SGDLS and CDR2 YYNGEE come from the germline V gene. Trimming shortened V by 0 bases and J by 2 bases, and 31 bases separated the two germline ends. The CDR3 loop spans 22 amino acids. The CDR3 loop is CASSVEPLVTDRVSPNTDTQYF. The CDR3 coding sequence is TGTGCCAGCAGCGTAGAGCCCCTTGTGACGGACCGAGTTTCTCCAAACACAGATACGCAGTATTTT.

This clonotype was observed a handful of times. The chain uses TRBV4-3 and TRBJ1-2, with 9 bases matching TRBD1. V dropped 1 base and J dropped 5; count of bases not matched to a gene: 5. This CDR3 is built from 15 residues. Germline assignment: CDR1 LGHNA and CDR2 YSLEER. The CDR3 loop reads CASSQGTGVGYGYTF. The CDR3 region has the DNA TGCGCCAGCAGCCAAGGGACAGGGGTAGGGTATGGCTACACCTTC.

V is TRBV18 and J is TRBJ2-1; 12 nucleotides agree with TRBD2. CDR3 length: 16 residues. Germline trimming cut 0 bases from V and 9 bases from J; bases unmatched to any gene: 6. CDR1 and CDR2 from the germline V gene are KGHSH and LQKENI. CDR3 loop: CASSPPGLAGGTEQFF. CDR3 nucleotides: TGTGCCAGCTCACCACCGGGGCTAGCGGGAGGGACTGAGCAGTTCTTC.

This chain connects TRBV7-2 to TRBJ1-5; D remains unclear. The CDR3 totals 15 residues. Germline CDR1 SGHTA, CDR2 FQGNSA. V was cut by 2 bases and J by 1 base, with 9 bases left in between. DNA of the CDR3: TGTGCCAGCAGCTTAAATCCTACGAGCAATCAGCCCCAGCATTTT. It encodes CASSLNPTSNQPQHF.

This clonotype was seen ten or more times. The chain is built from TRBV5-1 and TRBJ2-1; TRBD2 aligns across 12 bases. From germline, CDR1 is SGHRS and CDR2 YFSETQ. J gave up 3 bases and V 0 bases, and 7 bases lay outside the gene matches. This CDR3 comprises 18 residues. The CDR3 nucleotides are TGCGCCAGCAGCTTGGGACTAGCGGGGGTAGCTGTCTACAATGAGCAGTTCTTC. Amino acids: CASSLGLAGVAVYNEQFF.